Here is one TCR beta chain with its context. The CDR3 runs 13 residues. Germline CDR1 is MDHEN and CDR2 is SYDVKM. The ends lost 10 bases at V and 8 bases at J; junction bases unmatched: 10. Per the study methods: Amplified reference gene primers provided the basis for estimating nucleated cell counts. Some clones are missing from TCRdb's copy, which holds only in-frame ones; the method was immunoSEQ multiplex PCR. D and trimming were read from the DNA, whereas the V and J calls and clone size are those reported in that table. The data show 440,000 or so clones, 75% to 90% seen once. These data are taken from a study of blood T cell repertoires in COVID-19. Across the whole study: The samples span acute and convalescent COVID-19 from the United States, Italy and Spain.

The chain is built from TRBV28 and TRBJ2-1, with 8 bases lining up with TRBD1. The sample consisted of peripheral blood. The sequence was obtained from a woman aged 40 to 49 with COVID-19, enrolled during active disease. The CDR3 bases are TGTGCCATACTAGGACAGGGTTGGGATGAGCAGTTCTTC. Translation: CAILGQGWDEQFF.